The entry below gives a single TCR beta chain sequence along with its context. Individually, cDNA molecules had unique molecular identifiers attached to them. TCRdb ran MiXCR on the 5' RACE reads and lists one entry per CDR3 protein. Among roughly 51,000 distinct CDR3 sequences listed, 8.5% to 10% were seen once. The sample comes from a study of early T cells in non-severe SARS-CoV-2 infection. The CDR3 has 13 residues. Germline-derived CDR1 and CDR2 are LNHDA and SQIVND (reference sequence). The ends were cut back, 8 bases at V and 4 bases at J, with 12 bases in the middle. Sequencing was carried out using whole blood. The genes are TRBV19 and TRBJ2-1, with D possibly TRBD1 on 6 matching bases. The clonotype was recovered from an adult who was a healthcare worker with PCR-confirmed SARS-CoV-2 infection or an uninfected control (not recorded which). Here the CDR3 reads CASENRDYNEQFF. CDR3 bases: TGTGCCAGTGAAAACAGGGATTACAATGAGCAGTTCTTC.